This TCR beta chain was profiled in a study of long-term antiretroviral therapy in people with HIV. At survey level, the immunoSEQ assay was run in its v3.0 version. Data came from immunoSEQ multiplex PCR; TCRdb stores just in-frame clones and leaves some out. The sample yields around 23,000 clones, roughly 80% seen once. Of note for this clone: The antigen is unknown.

Overall study findings and caveats: Diversity remained lower than transplant donor controls, even though it increased after ART. Every time point showed a repertoire led by clones expanded before ART. The study found narrower CDR3 length ranges in HIV repertoires than in controls.

This CDR3 has 15 residues. V was clipped by 4 bases and J by 8 bases; unmatched bases: 9. Germline V gene data show CDR1 as SGHRS and CDR2 as YFSETQ. This TCR was recovered from a man aged 50 or older with HIV. This chain connects TRBV5-1 to TRBJ2-1; 10 bases line up with TRBD1. The material was unsorted PBMCs, obtained 0.3 years after starting antiretroviral therapy. The CDR3 DNA sequence: TGCGCCAGCAGCCGCGGACAGGGGGATGGCGATGAGCAGTTCTTC. Translation: CASSRGQGDGDEQFF.